This TCR beta chain derives from a study of OX40 agonist ivuxolimab in advanced cancers. Profiling relied on immunoSEQ multiplex PCR, and the TCRdb table lists in-frame clones only, not all of them. The top ten hold approximately 16% of the sample, which has some 59,000 clones, approximately 90% seen once. Germline V gene data show CDR1 as MNHNS and CDR2 as SASEGT. This CDR3 region has 15 residues. V was trimmed by 4 bases and J by 0 bases, leaving 12 bases between them. This TCR derives from an adult with an advanced solid tumor such as melanoma, head and neck, liver or kidney cancer. Sequencing was performed on CD4+ or CD8+ T cells sorted from blood, taken in a trial of the OX40 agonist ivuxolimab. This chain connects TRBV6-1 to TRBJ1-1; D call uncertain. Here the CDR3 DNA reads TGTGCCAGCAGTGGGTTGGTAATCCTGAACACTGAAGCTTTCTTT. Amino acids: CASSGLVILNTEAFF.